This TCR beta chain was identified in a study of T cell responses to AZD1222 COVID-19 vaccine. Study findings and constraints: Baseline serostatus was positive in only 5 to 7 AZD1222 recipients. It should be noted that donors were predominantly white British and more often female, and clonal diversity was possibly underestimated.

About this clone itself: The antigen is unknown.

The CDR3 runs to 12 residues. Trimming removed 5 bases at V and 7 bases at J, with 6 bases between. The germline gives CDR1 SGHTA, CDR2 FQGNSA. TCRdb's copy holds only in-frame clones and misses some; the assay was immunoSEQ multiplex PCR. The repertoire includes just under 95,000 clones, roughly 84% of them detected once, and about 14% sits in the top ten. The sequences come from peripheral blood, collected on day 0 of AZD1222 vaccination. V is TRBV7-2 and J is TRBJ1-6, with D hard to call. The source is an adult in good health. This CDR3 reads CASSITNSPLHF. The CDR3 nucleotides read TGTGCCAGCAGCATCACAAATTCACCCCTCCACTTT. Drawing the rest from reference TRBV7-2 and TRBJ1-6, the complete variable domain is GAGVSQSPSNKVTEKGKDVELRCDPISGHTALYWYRQSLGQGLEFLIYFQGNSAPDKSGLPSDRFSAERTGGSVSTLTIQRTQQEDSAVYLCASSITNSPLHFGNGTRLTVT.